The clone carrying this TCR beta chain is a singleton in its sample. Its antigen is still unknown. TCRdb's copy holds only in-frame clones and misses some; the assay was immunoSEQ multiplex PCR. The sample includes 75,000 to 80,000 clones, 90% to 95% seen only once; the top ten take roughly 0.6%. This entry comes from a study of a mutant IDH1 vaccine in newly diagnosed glioma. Study-level information: Radiotherapy alone preceded vaccination by 4-6 weeks; alternatively, vaccination started with temozolomide cycles.

Findings of the study overall: Immune responses arising from the vaccine appeared in approximately 93% of patients.

Time point here: week 5, during vaccination. A 20-mer mutant IDH1 peptide at 300 ug was injected subcutaneously with topical imiquimod. Astrocytomas found in donors were new, WHO grade 3 or 4, IDH1-mutant and ATRX-lost. This clonotype originated in a woman aged 50 to 65 with glioma. This specimen was PBMCs, taken from a glioma patient whose treatment included an IDH1 peptide vaccine.

The CDR3 here is CASSPGQYNSPLHF. The CDR3 DNA reads TGTGCCAGCAGTCCGGGACAATATAATTCACCCCTCCACTTT. The V call is TRBV27, the J call TRBJ1-6, with a possible D match to TRBD1 (6 bases). V gave up 5 bases and J gave up 4 bases, with 9 bases separating them. Germline CDR1 MNHEY, CDR2 SMNVEV (reference sequence). The CDR3 has 14 amino acids.